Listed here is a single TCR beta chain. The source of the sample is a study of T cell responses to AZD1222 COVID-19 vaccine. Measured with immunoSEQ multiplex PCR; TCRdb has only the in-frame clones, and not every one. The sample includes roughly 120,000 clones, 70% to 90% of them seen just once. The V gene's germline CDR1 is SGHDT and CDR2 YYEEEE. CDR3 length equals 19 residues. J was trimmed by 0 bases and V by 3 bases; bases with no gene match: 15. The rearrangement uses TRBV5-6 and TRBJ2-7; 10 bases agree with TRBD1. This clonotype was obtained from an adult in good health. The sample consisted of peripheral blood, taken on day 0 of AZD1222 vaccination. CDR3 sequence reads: CASSSVGRTGGPTSYEQYF. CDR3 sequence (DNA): TGTGCCAGCAGCTCCGTCGGCCGGACAGGGGGTCCGACCTCCTACGAGCAGTACTTC.